This TCR beta chain was identified in a study of CD8 T cells in Susac syndrome. TCR beta sequences were obtained from blood CD8+ and CD4+ T cells. It was negative isolation that provided the CD8+ and CD4+ T cells, whereas TEMRA cells were enriched by FACS. Reverse transcription of about 0.45 to 1 ug RNA was performed with random hexamers. Amplification of TCR beta CDR3 used immunoSEQ multiplex PCR across 54 Vbeta and 13 Jbeta. TCRdb ran MiXCR on the immunoSEQ multiplex PCR reads and lists one entry per CDR3 protein. The table includes a few hundred thousand distinct CDR3 sequences, about 95% detected once. The TCR sequence derives from a human donor with multiple sclerosis. Sequencing was done on a sample of CD4+ T cells from PBMCs.

CDR3 DNA: TGTGCCTGGAGTATCCTCGGGGGCGAAAGCAATCAGCCCCAGCATTTT. This translates into CAWSILGGESNQPQHF. V and J are TRBV30 and TRBJ1-5; D is perhaps TRBD1 (6 bases). Germline values: CDR1 GTSNPN, CDR2 SVGIG (reference sequence). The CDR3 sequence is 16 residues long. V was trimmed by 2 bases and J by 1 base, leaving 15 bases between them.